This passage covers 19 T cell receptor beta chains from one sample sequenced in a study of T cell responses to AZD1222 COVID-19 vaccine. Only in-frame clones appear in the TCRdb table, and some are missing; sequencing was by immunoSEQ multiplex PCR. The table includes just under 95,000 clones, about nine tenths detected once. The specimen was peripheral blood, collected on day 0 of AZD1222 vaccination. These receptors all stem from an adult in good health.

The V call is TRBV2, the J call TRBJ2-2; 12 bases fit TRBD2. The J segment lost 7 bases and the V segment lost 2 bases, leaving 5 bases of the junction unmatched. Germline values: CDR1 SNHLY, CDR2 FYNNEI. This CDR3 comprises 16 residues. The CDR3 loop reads CASSELAGGPGGELFF. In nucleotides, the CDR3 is TGTGCCAGCAGTGAACTAGCGGGAGGGCCCGGCGGGGAGCTGTTTTTT. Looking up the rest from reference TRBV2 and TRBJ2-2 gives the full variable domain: EPEVTQTPSHQVTQMGQEVILRCVPISNHLYFYWYRQILGQKVEFLVSFYNNEISEKSEIFDDQFSVERPDGSNFTLKIRSTKLEDSAMYFCASSELAGGPGGELFFGEGSRLTVL.

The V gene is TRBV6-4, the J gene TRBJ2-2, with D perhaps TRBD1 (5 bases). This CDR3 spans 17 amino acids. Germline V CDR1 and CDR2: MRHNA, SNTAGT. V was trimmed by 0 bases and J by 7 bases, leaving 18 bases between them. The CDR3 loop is CASSDSSSQARGGELFF. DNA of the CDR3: TGTGCCAGCAGTGACTCATCGAGCCAGGCTAGGGGCGGGGAGCTGTTTTTT.

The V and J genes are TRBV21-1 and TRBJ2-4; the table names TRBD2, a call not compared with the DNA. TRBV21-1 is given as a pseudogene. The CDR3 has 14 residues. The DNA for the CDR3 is TGTGCCAGCAGCAACCCGGGGGGGCAAAACATTCAGTACTTC. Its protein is CASSNPGGQNIQYF.

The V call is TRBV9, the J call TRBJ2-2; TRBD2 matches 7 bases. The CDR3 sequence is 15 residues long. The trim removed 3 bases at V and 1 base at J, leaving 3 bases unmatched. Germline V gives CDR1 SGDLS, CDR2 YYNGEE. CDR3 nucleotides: TGTGCCAGCAGCGCAGGACTAGGGAACACCGGGGAGCTGTTTTTT. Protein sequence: CASSAGLGNTGELFF.

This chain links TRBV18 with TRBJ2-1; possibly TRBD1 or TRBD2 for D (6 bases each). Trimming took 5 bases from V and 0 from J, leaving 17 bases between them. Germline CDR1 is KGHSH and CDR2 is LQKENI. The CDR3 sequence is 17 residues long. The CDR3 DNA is TGTGCCAGCTCATCGAGCGGGCAGGGGTTCTCCTACAATGAGCAGTTCTTC. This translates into CASSSSGQGFSYNEQFF.

The CDR3 spells CAIRGSAGLGDTQYF. The CDR3 region has the DNA TGTGCCATCAGGGGCTCAGCGGGGCTGGGGGATACGCAGTATTTT. The chain combines TRBV10-3 with TRBJ2-3, with 7 bases fitting TRBD2. The length of the CDR3 is 15 residues. CDR1 is ENHRY, CDR2 SYGVKD, per germline. After removal of 6 bases from V and 6 bases from J, the junction contained 12 bases not matched to a gene.

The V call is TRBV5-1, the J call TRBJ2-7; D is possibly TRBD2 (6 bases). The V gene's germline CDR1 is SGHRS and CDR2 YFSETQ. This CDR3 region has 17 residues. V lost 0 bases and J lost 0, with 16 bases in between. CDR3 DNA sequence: TGCGCCAGCAGCTTGGCCCCTAGGGCGGGGAGCTCCTACGAGCAGTACTTC. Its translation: CASSLAPRAGSSYEQYF.

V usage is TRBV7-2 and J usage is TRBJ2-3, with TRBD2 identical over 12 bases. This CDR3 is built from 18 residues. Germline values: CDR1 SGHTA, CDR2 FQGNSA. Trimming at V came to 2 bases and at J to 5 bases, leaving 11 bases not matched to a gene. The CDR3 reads CASSLQGLAGGLKDTQYF. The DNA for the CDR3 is TGTGCCAGCAGCTTACAGGGGCTAGCGGGGGGGCTTAAAGATACGCAGTATTTT.

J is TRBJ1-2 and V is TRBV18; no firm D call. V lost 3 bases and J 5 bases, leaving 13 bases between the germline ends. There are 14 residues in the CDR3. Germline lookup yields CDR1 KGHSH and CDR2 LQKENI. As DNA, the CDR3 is TGTGCCAGCTCACCGGGAAAAGAAGGGTATGGCTACACCTTC. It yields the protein CASSPGKEGYGYTF.

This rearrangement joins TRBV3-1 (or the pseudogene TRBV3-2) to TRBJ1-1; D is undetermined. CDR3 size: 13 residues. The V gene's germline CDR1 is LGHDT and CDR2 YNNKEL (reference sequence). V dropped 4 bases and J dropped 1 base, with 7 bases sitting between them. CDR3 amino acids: CASSPWRNTEAFF. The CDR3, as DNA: TGTGCCAGCAGCCCCTGGCGGAACACTGAAGCTTTCTTT.

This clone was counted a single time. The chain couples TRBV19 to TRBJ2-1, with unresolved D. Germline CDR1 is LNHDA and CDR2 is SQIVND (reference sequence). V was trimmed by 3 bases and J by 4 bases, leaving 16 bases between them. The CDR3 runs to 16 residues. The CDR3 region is CASSIRWGKRYNEQFF. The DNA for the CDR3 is TGTGCCAGTAGTATTCGATGGGGAAAGAGATACAATGAGCAGTTCTTC.

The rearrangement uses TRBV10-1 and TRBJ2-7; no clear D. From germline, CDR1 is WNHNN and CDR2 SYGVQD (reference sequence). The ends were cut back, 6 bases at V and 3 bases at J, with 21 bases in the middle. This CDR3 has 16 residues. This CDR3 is CASREIPGSPYYEQYF. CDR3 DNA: TGCGCCAGCAGAGAAATACCCGGATCCCCCTACTACGAGCAGTACTTC.

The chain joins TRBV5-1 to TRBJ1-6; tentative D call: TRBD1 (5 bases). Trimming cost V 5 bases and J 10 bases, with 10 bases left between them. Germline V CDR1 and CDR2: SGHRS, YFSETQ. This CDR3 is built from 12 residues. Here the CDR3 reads CASRVGESPLHF. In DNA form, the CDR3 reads TGCGCCAGCAGGGTGGGGGAGTCACCCCTCCACTTT.

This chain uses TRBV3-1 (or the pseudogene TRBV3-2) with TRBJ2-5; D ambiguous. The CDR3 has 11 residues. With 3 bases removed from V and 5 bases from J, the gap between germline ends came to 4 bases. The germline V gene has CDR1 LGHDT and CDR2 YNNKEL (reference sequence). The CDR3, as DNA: TGTGCCAGCAGCCAGCGGGAGACCCAGTACTTC. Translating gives CASSQRETQYF.

This CDR3 reads CASSELGPLQNTQYF. The CDR3 DNA follows: TGTGCCAGCAGTGAATTGGGCCCCCTCCAAAATACGCAGTATTTT. The J gene is TRBJ2-3, the V gene TRBV25-1; no reliable D call. Germline lookup yields CDR1 MGHDK and CDR2 SYGVNS. The CDR3 is made up of 15 amino acids. The V gene lost 1 base and the J gene lost 7 bases, with 15 bases spanning the gap.

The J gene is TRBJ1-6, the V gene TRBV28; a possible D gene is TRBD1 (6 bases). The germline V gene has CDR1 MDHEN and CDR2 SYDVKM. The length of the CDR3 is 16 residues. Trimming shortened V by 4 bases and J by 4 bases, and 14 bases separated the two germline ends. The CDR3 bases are TGTGCCAGCAGTTCGGATCCCGGGACATATAATTCACCCCTCCACTTT. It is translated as CASSSDPGTYNSPLHF.

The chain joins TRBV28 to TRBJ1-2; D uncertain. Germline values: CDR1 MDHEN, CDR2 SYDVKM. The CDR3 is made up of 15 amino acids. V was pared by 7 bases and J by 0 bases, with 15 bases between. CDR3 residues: CASTFIAGANYGYTF. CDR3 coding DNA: TGTGCCAGCACCTTTATAGCCGGGGCTAACTATGGCTACACCTTC.

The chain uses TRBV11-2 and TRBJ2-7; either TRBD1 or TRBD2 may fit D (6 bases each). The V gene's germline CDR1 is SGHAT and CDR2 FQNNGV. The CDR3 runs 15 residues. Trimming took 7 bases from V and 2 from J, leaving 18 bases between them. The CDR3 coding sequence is TGTGCCAGCACTATCCCGGGGGCCTCAACCTACGAGCAGTACTTC. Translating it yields CASTIPGASTYEQYF.

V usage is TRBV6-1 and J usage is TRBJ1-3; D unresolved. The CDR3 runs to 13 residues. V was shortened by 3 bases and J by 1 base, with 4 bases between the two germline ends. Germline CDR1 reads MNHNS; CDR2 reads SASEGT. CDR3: CASSEGSGNTIYF. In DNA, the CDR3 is TGTGCCAGCAGTGAGGGATCTGGAAACACCATATATTTT.